One and the same sample provided the 23 T cell receptor beta chains below, sequenced in a study of early T cells in non-severe SARS-CoV-2 infection. Each CDR3 protein gets one entry after TCRdb re-called the 5' RACE reads with MiXCR. In the table there are 30,000 to 35,000 distinct CDR3 sequences, about 4.6% of which are singletons. Sequencing was carried out using whole blood. The source of these receptors is an adult who was a healthcare worker with PCR-confirmed SARS-CoV-2 infection or an uninfected control (not recorded which).

This clonotype showed up many times. J is TRBJ2-3 and V is TRBV10-2, with TRBD2 identical over 7 bases. This CDR3 comprises 14 residues. Germline CDR1 reads WSHSY; CDR2 reads SAAADI. With 5 bases clipped from V and 3 bases from J, the junction kept 5 bases outside the gene matches. CDR3 coding DNA: TGCGCCAGCAGTCCAGCGGGAAGGACAGATACGCAGTATTTT. It specifies CASSPAGRTDTQYF.

This clonotype was counted at least ten times. The chain carries TRBV28 and TRBJ2-6; a possible D gene is TRBD1 (5 bases). The CDR3 length is 14 residues. Trimming cost V 7 bases and J 4 bases, with 11 bases left between them. Germline V CDR1 and CDR2: MDHEN, SYDVKM. The CDR3 is CASTTAKGANVLTF. The CDR3 DNA is TGTGCCAGCACGACAGCCAAGGGGGCCAACGTCCTGACTTTC.

The table lists this clonotype with many counts. The V gene is TRBV10-3, the J gene TRBJ2-5; tentative D call: TRBD1 (6 bases). The CDR3 is 15 residues long. Germline values: CDR1 ENHRY, CDR2 SYGVKD. With 2 bases removed from V and 0 bases from J, the gap between germline ends came to 10 bases. CDR3 DNA: TGTGCCATCAGTGAGACCGGACAGAACCAAGAGACCCAGTACTTC. The encoded protein is CAISETGQNQETQYF.

This clonotype came up many times. The V gene is TRBV3-1, the J gene TRBJ2-1; 12 nucleotides line up with TRBD2. The junction had 1 base not matched to a gene; V was cut back by 5 bases and J by 5 bases. The CDR3 runs 14 residues. CDR1 LGHDT and CDR2 YNNKEL come from the germline V gene (reference sequence). The DNA for the CDR3 is TGTGCCAGCAGCGGACTAGCGGGGAACAATGAGCAGTTCTTC. Translating it yields CASSGLAGNNEQFF.

This clonotype was detected many times. The chain couples TRBV5-6 to TRBJ2-1, with a tentative D call TRBD1 (6 bases). CDR1 and CDR2 from the germline V gene are SGHDT and YYEEEE. Trimming shortened V by 2 bases and J by 11 bases, and 8 bases separated the two germline ends. This CDR3 contains 11 residues. The CDR3 spells CASSLGGKQFF. CDR3 nucleotide sequence: TGTGCCAGCAGCTTAGGGGGTAAGCAGTTCTTC.

This clonotype has ten or more counts. The chain uses TRBV13 and TRBJ2-2; maybe TRBD2 (5 bases). Germline V gene lookup returns CDR1 PRHDT and CDR2 FYEKMQ (reference sequence). This CDR3 is 15 amino acids long. V lost 5 bases and J lost 1, with 11 bases in between. The DNA of the CDR3 is TGTGCCAGCAGCCCTTCGAGGGAGAACACCGGGGAGCTGTTTTTT. As protein: CASSPSRENTGELFF.

This clonotype appeared many times. The chain uses TRBV28 and TRBJ2-7, with TRBD1 identical over 7 bases. The V segment lost 9 bases and the J segment 5 bases; nucleotides outside the gene matches: 10. This CDR3 has 13 amino acids. From germline, CDR1 is MDHEN and CDR2 SYDVKM. The CDR3 protein is CASYAQGVHEQYF. The CDR3 nucleotides read TGTGCCAGTTACGCCCAGGGGGTCCACGAGCAGTACTTC.

This clonotype was counted many times. The chain links TRBV19 to TRBJ2-3, with D unresolved. V dropped 4 bases and J dropped 2 bases, with 13 bases sitting between them. The germline V gene has CDR1 LNHDA and CDR2 SQIVND (reference sequence). The CDR3 covers 15 residues. The CDR3 spells CASSRTPSLTDTQYF. CDR3 bases: TGTGCCAGTAGTAGGACCCCGTCGCTCACAGATACGCAGTATTTT.

In its sample, this clonotype was seen many times. This rearrangement joins TRBV11-2 to TRBJ1-5; tentative D call: TRBD1 (5 bases). CDR1 is SGHAT and CDR2 is FQNNGV in the germline V gene. The CDR3 runs to 14 residues. V lost 6 bases and J 7 bases, leaving 16 bases between the germline ends. The CDR3 DNA reads TGTGCCAGCAGTCGCGGGGCACTGGGACAGCCCCAGCATTTT. The encoded protein is CASSRGALGQPQHF.

The genes are TRBV28 and TRBJ2-4; 8 bases line up with TRBD2. Germline V lookup: CDR1 MDHEN, CDR2 SYDVKM. Trimming cost V 2 bases and J 6 bases; bases outside gene matches: 3. This CDR3 comprises 14 residues. The CDR3 reads CASSLRGGVNIQYF. In nucleotides, the CDR3 is TGTGCCAGCAGTTTACGGGGGGGCGTAAACATTCAGTACTTC.

This clonotype was detected a few times. The V gene is TRBV7-9, the J gene TRBJ2-1; D is undetermined. The CDR3 runs to 12 residues. V was clipped by 6 bases and J by 6 bases, with 9 bases between them. In germline, CDR1 is SEHNR, CDR2 FQNEAQ (reference sequence). The DNA for the CDR3 is TGTGCCAGCAGTCAATACCGCAATGAGCAGTTCTTC. This codes for CASSQYRNEQFF.

This clonotype was seen at least ten times. The rearrangement joins TRBV29-1 to TRBJ2-1; tentatively, D is TRBD1 or TRBD2 (5 bases each). The V gene lost 8 bases and the J gene lost 7 bases, with 15 bases spanning the gap. The CDR3 covers 12 residues. The V gene's germline CDR1 is SQVTM and CDR2 ANQGSEA. The CDR3 nucleotides are TGCAGCACAAACGGGGCTCGGAATGAGCAGTTCTTC. Protein: CSTNGARNEQFF.

Only a few counts were recorded for this clonotype. One junction end disagrees with the germline gene, perhaps due to a read error. The J gene is TRBJ2-7, the V gene TRBV12-5; 9 bases align to TRBD1. Germline CDR1 LGHNT, CDR2 FRNRAP. The CDR3 is made up of 17 amino acids. The CDR3 DNA reads TGTGCTAGTGTTTTGGCCTTGACAGGGGGAGTATCCTACGAGCAGTACTTC. Its translation: CASVLALTGGVSYEQYF.

By proportion, this clonotype is large. V gene TRBV6-5 combines with J gene TRBJ2-5; D is unresolved. Germline CDR1 MNHEY, CDR2 SVGAGI. This CDR3 spans 13 amino acids. With 7 bases removed from V and 0 bases from J, the gap between germline ends came to 9 bases. The CDR3 bases are TGTGCCAGCACTCGCGCTAACCAAGAGACCCAGTACTTC. Residues: CASTRANQETQYF.

This clonotype occurred many times. V usage is TRBV5-1 and J usage is TRBJ2-5; 9 nucleotides line up with TRBD1. The germline CDR1 and CDR2 sequences are SGHRS and YFSETQ. J gave up 3 bases and V 4 bases, and 7 bases lay outside the gene matches. The CDR3 contains 15 residues. CDR3 sequence reads: CASSAGTGRKETQYF. The CDR3 nucleotides are TGCGCCAGCAGCGCCGGGACAGGGAGAAAAGAGACCCAGTACTTC.

By sample fraction, this clonotype is large. This chain connects TRBV7-9 to TRBJ2-6; TRBD1 might be the D (6 bases). Looked up from germline, CDR1 is SEHNR and CDR2 is FQNEAQ (reference sequence). Trimming removed 4 bases at V and 3 bases at J, with 10 bases between. The CDR3 contains 15 residues. For the CDR3, the DNA is TGTGCCAGCAGCTATCAGGGGATTGGGGCCAACGTCCTGACTTTC. Translating gives CASSYQGIGANVLTF. Full variable domain (missing parts from reference TRBV7-9 and TRBJ2-6): DTGVSQNPRHKITKRGQNVTFRCDPISEHNRLYWYRQTLGQGPEFLTYFQNEAQLEKSRLLSDRFSAERPKGSFSTLEIQRTEQGDSAMYLCASSYQGIGANVLTFGAGSRLTVL.

The table lists this clonotype with many counts. The V gene is TRBV28, the J gene TRBJ1-4; possible D gene TRBD1, 5 bases. The CDR3 contains 14 residues. The V end was cut by 6 bases, the J end by 7 bases, with 15 bases between. Germline-derived CDR1 and CDR2 are MDHEN and SYDVKM. The CDR3 bases are TGTGCCAGCAGCCCAGACGGGGGAGGTGAAAAACTGTTTTTT. This encodes CASSPDGGGEKLFF.

This clonotype was observed a handful of times. The rearrangement uses TRBV20-1 and TRBJ2-7; 7 nucleotides agree with TRBD1. V was clipped by 5 bases and J by 2 bases; unmatched bases: 9. This CDR3 has 14 amino acids. CDR1 and CDR2 (germline): DFQATT, SNEGSKA (reference sequence). The CDR3 sequence is CSARPGQRTYEQYF. The DNA of the CDR3 is TGCAGTGCTCGACCGGGACAGAGGACCTACGAGCAGTACTTC.

A few counts support this clonotype. The genes are TRBV24-1 and TRBJ2-6, with TRBD1 identical over 7 bases. There are 19 residues in the CDR3. The germline CDR1 and CDR2 sequences are KGHDR and SFDVKD. Losses at the gene ends were 5 bases for V and 3 bases for J; bases not matched to a gene: 15. CDR3 sequence (DNA): TGTGCCACCAGTGCCTCCATCTTAGACAGGGCGAGTGGGGCCAACGTCCTGACTTTC. It specifies CATSASILDRASGANVLTF.

This clonotype was observed many times. The rearrangement uses TRBV19 and TRBJ1-2, with D tentatively TRBD1 (6 bases). Per the germline V gene, CDR1 is LNHDA and CDR2 is SQIVND (reference sequence). The V gene lost 4 bases and the J gene lost 7 bases, with 13 bases spanning the gap. The CDR3 spans 13 residues. CDR3 protein: CASSTRDITGYTF. The DNA for the CDR3 is TGTGCCAGTAGTACCCGGGACATTACTGGCTACACCTTC.

This clonotype has ten or more counts. This chain links TRBV28 with TRBJ2-1, with D unresolved. Trimming stripped 7 bases from V and 10 bases from J, with 11 bases between. From germline, CDR1 is MDHEN and CDR2 SYDVKM. The CDR3 is made up of 11 amino acids. Here the CDR3 DNA reads TGTGCCAGCACCACTACGCACGAGCAGTTCTTC. Translated: CASTTTHEQFF.

This clonotype was seen ten or more times. This chain uses TRBV7-9 with TRBJ2-3; TRBD2 matches at 7 bases. The CDR3 consists of 13 residues. Per the germline V gene, CDR1 is SEHNR and CDR2 is FQNEAQ (reference sequence). V was pared by 3 bases and J by 4 bases, with 1 base of the junction left unmatched. The CDR3 coding sequence is TGTGCCAGCAGCTTTGCGGGGGCAGATACGCAGTATTTT. Translated, it gives CASSFAGADTQYF.

Note on this clonotype: A much bigger clone sits one base away, suggesting this may be a read error. This chain joins TRBV29-1 and TRBJ2-1; TRBD2 agrees at 7 bases. Germline V gene sequence: CDR1 SQVTM, CDR2 ANQGSEA. The CDR3 contains 13 residues. The CDR3 region has the DNA TGCAGCGGGGGGGGAGATCTCTACAATGAGCAGATCTTC. Translated, it gives CSGGGDLYNEQIF.